The 19 T cell receptor beta chains below come from one sample, sequenced in a study of early T cells in non-severe SARS-CoV-2 infection. MiXCR was run by TCRdb on the 5' RACE reads, yielding one entry per CDR3 protein. The top ten hold 7.6% of the sample, which has 100,000 to 130,000 distinct CDR3 sequences, around 10% seen once. What was sequenced was whole blood. The receptors were sampled from an adult who was a healthcare worker with PCR-confirmed SARS-CoV-2 infection or an uninfected control (not recorded which).

The table lists this clonotype with many counts. The chain couples TRBV12-3 or TRBV12-4 to TRBJ1-1; tentative D call: TRBD1 (6 bases). V lost 6 bases and J 5 bases, leaving 10 bases between the germline ends. The CDR3 covers 12 residues. CDR3 loop: CASRRDITEAFF. The CDR3 bases are TGTGCCAGCAGACGGGACATTACTGAAGCTTTCTTT.

There are many counts of this clonotype. The V gene is TRBV4-3, the J gene TRBJ2-2; D is undetermined. The V end lost 1 base, the J end lost 1 base, and 4 bases lay between the germline ends. The CDR3 contains 14 residues. Germline-derived CDR1 and CDR2 are LGHNA and YSLEER. The CDR3 nucleotides are TGCGCCAGCAGCCAAGGCCGGAACACCGGGGAGCTGTTTTTT. As protein: CASSQGRNTGELFF.

There are many counts of this clonotype. The rearrangement links TRBV7-8 to TRBJ2-1; 12 positions agree with TRBD2. This CDR3 is built from 17 residues. The trim removed 2 bases at V and 2 bases at J, leaving 4 bases unmatched. Germline CDR1 is SGHVS and CDR2 is FQNEAQ. The CDR3 DNA is TGTGCCAGCAGCTTAAGGACTAGCGGGACGGCCTACAATGAGCAGTTCTTC. Its protein product is CASSLRTSGTAYNEQFF.

Ten or more counts support this clonotype. J is TRBJ1-1 and V is TRBV12-3 or TRBV12-4; D call uncertain. The CDR3 has 14 residues. V was pared by 3 bases and J by 1 base, with 9 bases between. CDR3 DNA sequence: TGTGCCAGCAGTTTCGAGGCTCCGAACACTGAAGCTTTCTTT. Residues: CASSFEAPNTEAFF.

The V gene is TRBV28, the J gene TRBJ2-3; D is uncertain. The CDR3 consists of 9 residues. CDR1 and CDR2 (germline): MDHEN, SYDVKM. The germline V and J ends were trimmed by 5 bases and 7 bases, with 1 base remaining between them. CDR3 DNA: TGTGCCAGCAGTCATACGCAGTATTTT. This sequence encodes CASSHTQYF.

This rearrangement joins TRBV19 to TRBJ2-1, with 11 bases identical to TRBD2. Germline V gene data show CDR1 as LNHDA and CDR2 as SQIVND (reference sequence). The CDR3 length is 14 residues. Germline trimming cut 7 bases from V and 5 bases from J; bases unmatched to any gene: 4. CDR3 region: CASNLAGGDNEQFF. The CDR3 region has the DNA TGTGCCAGTAATCTAGCGGGAGGCGACAATGAGCAGTTCTTC.

This clonotype was seen ten or more times. V is TRBV3-1 and J is TRBJ1-5; no definite D call. Germline values: CDR1 LGHDT, CDR2 YNNKEL (reference sequence). The CDR3 covers 13 residues. V lost 1 base to trimming and J lost 4 bases, with 5 bases between them. The CDR3 DNA reads TGTGCCAGCAGCCAAGGGGTGAATCAGCCCCAGCATTTT. Its translation is CASSQGVNQPQHF.

There are many counts of this clonotype. The J gene is TRBJ2-3, the V gene TRBV12-3 or TRBV12-4, with TRBD2 matching 7 bases. Trimming took 3 bases from V and 1 from J; bases not matched to a gene: 7. The length of the CDR3 is 16 residues. This CDR3 reads CASSFLVTSGTDTQYF. CDR3 DNA sequence: TGTGCCAGCAGTTTTTTGGTCACTAGCGGCACAGATACGCAGTATTTT.

Relative to its sample, this clonotype is medium-sized. This chain links TRBV7-6 with TRBJ2-5; TRBD2 aligns across 7 bases. The ends lost 2 bases at V and 5 bases at J; junction bases unmatched: 11. Germline V CDR1 and CDR2: SGHVS, FNYEAQ. The CDR3 consists of 16 residues. CDR3 loop: CASSLTRGGSGETQYF. The CDR3 region has the DNA TGTGCCAGCAGCTTAACGCGAGGCGGGAGTGGGGAGACCCAGTACTTC.

This clonotype appeared many times. V and J are TRBV6-5 and TRBJ2-3; 11 nucleotides match TRBD2. Germline V CDR1 and CDR2: MNHEY, SVGAGI. Trimming cost V 7 bases and J 5 bases; bases outside gene matches: 2. The CDR3 extends over 13 amino acids. The CDR3 region is CASTLAGEDTQYF. The CDR3 nucleotides are TGTGCCAGCACACTAGCGGGAGAAGATACGCAGTATTTT.

The rearrangement uses TRBV6-5 and TRBJ2-7; D is possibly TRBD2 (5 bases). Germline V lookup: CDR1 MNHEY, CDR2 SVGAGI. The CDR3 has 13 residues. The V and J ends lost 2 bases and 5 bases respectively, with 10 bases between them. Written as DNA, the CDR3 is TGTGCCAGCAGTTACACAGAGGAGGACGAGCAGTACTTC. This translates into CASSYTEEDEQYF.

This clonotype was recorded many times. The chain couples TRBV6-1 to TRBJ2-4; D unresolved. Trimming left V 4 bases short and J 3 bases short, with 16 bases between. From germline, CDR1 is MNHNS and CDR2 SASEGT. The CDR3 is 16 residues long. CDR3 bases: TGTGCCAGCAGTGGAAGACCCACGGTGGACAAAAACATTCAGTACTTC. Translating it yields CASSGRPTVDKNIQYF.

Only a few counts were recorded for this clonotype. This chain connects TRBV13 to TRBJ2-7; 10 nucleotides agree with TRBD2. This CDR3 spans 15 amino acids. CDR1 is PRHDT and CDR2 is FYEKMQ in the germline V gene (reference sequence). The V and J ends lost 5 bases and 6 bases, in that order; junction bases with no gene match: 10. This chain's CDR3 is CASSPSGRANLEQYF. In DNA, the CDR3 is TGTGCCAGCAGCCCCAGCGGGAGGGCCAATCTCGAGCAGTACTTC.

This clonotype was counted at least ten times. Since no conserved phenylalanine or tryptophan closes the CDR3, a read error is the likely cause. This chain joins TRBV9 and TRBJ2-1; D perhaps matches TRBD2 (5 bases). V was trimmed by 4 bases and J by 2 bases, leaving 13 bases between them. The CDR3 extends over 15 amino acids. CDR1 is SGDLS and CDR2 is YYNGEE in the germline V gene. The CDR3 nucleotides are TGTGCCAGCAGCTTATCGGGGAAAACCTACAATGAGCAGTTCTGC. As protein: CASSLSGKTYNEQFC.

V gene TRBV6-2 or TRBV6-3 combines with J gene TRBJ1-5; D is unclear. From germline, CDR1 is MNHEY and CDR2 SVGEGT. Trimming cost V 8 bases and J 6 bases, with 8 bases left between them. There are 11 residues in the CDR3. The CDR3 spells CASGIPQPQHF. The DNA of the CDR3 is TGTGCCAGCGGAATACCTCAGCCCCAGCATTTT.

This clonotype was seen ten or more times. The chain uses TRBV7-3 and TRBJ2-2; a weak D match, TRBD2 (6 bases). The CDR3 has 13 residues. Trimming removed 6 bases from V and 3 bases from J, with 8 bases in between. CDR1 and CDR2 from the germline V gene are SGHTA and FQGTGA. Written as DNA, the CDR3 is TGTGCCAGCAGAGAGCGGGACACCGGGGAGCTGTTTTTT. It encodes CASRERDTGELFF.

In this sample, this clonotype turned up many times. The rearrangement uses TRBV20-1 and TRBJ2-7; 8 bases fit TRBD2. This CDR3 has 16 amino acids. V dropped 3 bases and J dropped 2; count of bases not matched to a gene: 12. Germline CDR1 and CDR2: DFQATT and SNEGSKA (reference sequence). CDR3: CSASAGREASAYEQYF. In DNA form, the CDR3 reads TGCAGTGCTAGCGCGGGGCGGGAGGCCAGCGCCTACGAGCAGTACTTC.

This chain connects TRBV28 to TRBJ2-7; 8 bases are shared with TRBD1. Trimming removed 9 bases from V and 4 bases from J; junction bases left unmatched: 5. The CDR3 is made up of 12 amino acids. CDR1 is MDHEN, CDR2 SYDVKM, per germline. The CDR3 sequence: CASGTGKYEQYF. The CDR3 DNA reads TGTGCCAGTGGGACAGGAAAATACGAGCAGTACTTC.

This clonotype was seen once. The rearrangement joins TRBV7-9 to TRBJ2-5, with D perhaps matching TRBD1 (5 bases). The CDR3 is made up of 15 amino acids. Germline V gene data show CDR1 as SEHNR and CDR2 as FQNEAQ (reference sequence). The V and J ends lost 2 bases and 0 bases respectively, with 10 bases between them. CDR3 bases: TGTGCCAGCAGCTTATTGACAGCCTACCAAGAGACCCAGTACTTC. As protein: CASSLLTAYQETQYF.